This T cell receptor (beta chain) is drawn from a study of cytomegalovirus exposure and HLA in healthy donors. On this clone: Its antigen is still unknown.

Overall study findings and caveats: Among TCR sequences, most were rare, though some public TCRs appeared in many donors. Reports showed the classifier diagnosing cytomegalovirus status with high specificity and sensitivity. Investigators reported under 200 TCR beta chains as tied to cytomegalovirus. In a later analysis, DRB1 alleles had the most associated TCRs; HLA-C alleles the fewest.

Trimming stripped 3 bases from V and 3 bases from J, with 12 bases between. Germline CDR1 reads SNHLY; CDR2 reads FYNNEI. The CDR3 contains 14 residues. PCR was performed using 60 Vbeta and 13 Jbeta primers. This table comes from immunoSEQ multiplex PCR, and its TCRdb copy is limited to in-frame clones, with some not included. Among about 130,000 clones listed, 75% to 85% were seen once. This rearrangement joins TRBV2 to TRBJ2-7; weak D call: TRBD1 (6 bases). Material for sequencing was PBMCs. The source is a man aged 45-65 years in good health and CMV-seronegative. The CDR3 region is CASSDQGQSYEQYF. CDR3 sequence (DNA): TGTGCCAGCAGTGACCAAGGACAGAGCTACGAGCAGTACTTC.